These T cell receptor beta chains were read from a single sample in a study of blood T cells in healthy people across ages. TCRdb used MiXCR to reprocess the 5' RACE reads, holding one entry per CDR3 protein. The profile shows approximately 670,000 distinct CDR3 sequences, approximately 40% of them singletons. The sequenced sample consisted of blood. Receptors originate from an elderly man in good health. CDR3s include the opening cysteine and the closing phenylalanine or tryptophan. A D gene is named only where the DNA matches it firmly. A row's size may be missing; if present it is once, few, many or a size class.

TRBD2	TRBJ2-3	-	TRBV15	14	CATSSVLAADTQYF	TGTGCCACCAGCAGTGTGCTAGCGGCAGATACGCAGTATTTT
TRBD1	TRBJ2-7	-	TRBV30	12	CAGKAGGYEQYF	TGTGCCGGGAAGGCAGGGGGCTACGAGCAGTACTTC
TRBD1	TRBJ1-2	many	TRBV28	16	CASTRPGQEDYYGYTF	TGTGCCAGCACTCGGCCGGGACAGGAAGACTACTATGGCTACACCTTC
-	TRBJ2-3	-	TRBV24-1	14	CATSEGGHTDTQYF	TGTGCCACCAGTGAGGGGGGACACACAGATACGCAGTATTTT
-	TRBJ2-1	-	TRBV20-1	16	CSARSLRGEGYNEQFF	TGCAGTGCTAGGTCCTTGCGGGGAGAGGGATACAATGAGCAGTTCTTC
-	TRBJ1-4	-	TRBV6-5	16	CASSYSNLATNEKLFF	TGTGCCAGCAGTTACTCGAACCTCGCAACTAATGAAAAACTGTTTTTT
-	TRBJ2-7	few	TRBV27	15	CASSFWADQTYEQYF	TGTGCCAGCAGTTTTTGGGCAGACCAGACCTACGAGCAGTACTTC
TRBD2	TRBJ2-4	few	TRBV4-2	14	CASSVTGGRDIQYF	TGTGCCAGCAGCGTGACGGGGGGTAGGGACATTCAGTACTTC
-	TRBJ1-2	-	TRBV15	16	CATSSGGEGANYGYTF	TGTGCCACCAGCAGCGGGGGGGAAGGAGCTAACTATGGCTACACCTTC
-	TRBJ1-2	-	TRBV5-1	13	CASSLAQGDGYTF	TGCGCCAGCAGCTTAGCACAGGGAGATGGCTACACCTTC
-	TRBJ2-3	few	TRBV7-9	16	CASSLQPQGRADTQYF	TGTGCCAGCAGCTTACAGCCGCAGGGGCGGGCAGATACGCAGTATTTT
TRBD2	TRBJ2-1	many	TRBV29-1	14	CSVASGSSYNEQFF	TGCAGCGTTGCTAGCGGGAGTTCCTACAATGAGCAGTTCTTC
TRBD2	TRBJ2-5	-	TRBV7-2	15	CASSSSGVIRKTQYF	TGTGCCAGCAGCAGTAGCGGGGTGATTCGTAAGACCCAGTACTTC
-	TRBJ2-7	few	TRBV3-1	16	CASSQRRIGSPGEQYF	TGTGCCAGCAGCCAACGAAGAATTGGCAGCCCTGGAGAGCAGTACTTC
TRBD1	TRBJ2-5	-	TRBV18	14	CASSIHRGQETQYF	TGTGCCAGCTCCATACACAGGGGGCAAGAGACCCAGTACTTC
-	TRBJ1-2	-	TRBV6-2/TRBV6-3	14	CASSAGTSNYGYTF	TGTGCCAGCAGTGCCGGGACATCTAACTATGGCTACACCTTC
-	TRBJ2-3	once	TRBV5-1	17	CASSLGRVNSGTDTQYF	TGCGCCAGCAGCTTGGGGCGGGTCAATAGCGGCACAGATACGCAGTATTTT
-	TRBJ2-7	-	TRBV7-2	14	CASSLSLSNNEQYF	TGTGCCAGCAGCTTATCCTTGTCTAATAATGAGCAGTACTTC
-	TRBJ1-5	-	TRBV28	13	CASSFAGGKPQHF	TGTGCCAGCAGTTTTGCCGGAGGGAAGCCCCAGCATTTT
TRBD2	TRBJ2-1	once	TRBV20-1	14	CSARGTSANKGQFF	TGCAGTGCTAGAGGGACTAGCGCCAACAAGGGGCAGTTCTTC
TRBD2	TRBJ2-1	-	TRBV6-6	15	CASSLLAGGPSEQFF	TGTGCCAGCAGTTTACTAGCGGGGGGTCCCTCTGAGCAGTTCTTC
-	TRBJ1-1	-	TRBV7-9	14	CASSPRSLNTEAFF	TGTGCCAGCAGCCCCCGTTCTCTAAACACTGAAGCTTTCTTT
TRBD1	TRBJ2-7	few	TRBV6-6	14	CASSSVTGLSEQYF	TGTGCCAGCAGTTCCGTGACAGGGCTGTCCGAGCAGTACTTC
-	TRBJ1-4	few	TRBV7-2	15	CASSAGRGANEKLFF	TGTGCCAGCAGCGCCGGCAGGGGAGCTAATGAAAAACTGTTTTTT
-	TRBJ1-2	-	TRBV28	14	CASSFKDGWWGYTF	TGTGCCAGCAGTTTCAAGGACGGGTGGTGGGGCTACACCTTC